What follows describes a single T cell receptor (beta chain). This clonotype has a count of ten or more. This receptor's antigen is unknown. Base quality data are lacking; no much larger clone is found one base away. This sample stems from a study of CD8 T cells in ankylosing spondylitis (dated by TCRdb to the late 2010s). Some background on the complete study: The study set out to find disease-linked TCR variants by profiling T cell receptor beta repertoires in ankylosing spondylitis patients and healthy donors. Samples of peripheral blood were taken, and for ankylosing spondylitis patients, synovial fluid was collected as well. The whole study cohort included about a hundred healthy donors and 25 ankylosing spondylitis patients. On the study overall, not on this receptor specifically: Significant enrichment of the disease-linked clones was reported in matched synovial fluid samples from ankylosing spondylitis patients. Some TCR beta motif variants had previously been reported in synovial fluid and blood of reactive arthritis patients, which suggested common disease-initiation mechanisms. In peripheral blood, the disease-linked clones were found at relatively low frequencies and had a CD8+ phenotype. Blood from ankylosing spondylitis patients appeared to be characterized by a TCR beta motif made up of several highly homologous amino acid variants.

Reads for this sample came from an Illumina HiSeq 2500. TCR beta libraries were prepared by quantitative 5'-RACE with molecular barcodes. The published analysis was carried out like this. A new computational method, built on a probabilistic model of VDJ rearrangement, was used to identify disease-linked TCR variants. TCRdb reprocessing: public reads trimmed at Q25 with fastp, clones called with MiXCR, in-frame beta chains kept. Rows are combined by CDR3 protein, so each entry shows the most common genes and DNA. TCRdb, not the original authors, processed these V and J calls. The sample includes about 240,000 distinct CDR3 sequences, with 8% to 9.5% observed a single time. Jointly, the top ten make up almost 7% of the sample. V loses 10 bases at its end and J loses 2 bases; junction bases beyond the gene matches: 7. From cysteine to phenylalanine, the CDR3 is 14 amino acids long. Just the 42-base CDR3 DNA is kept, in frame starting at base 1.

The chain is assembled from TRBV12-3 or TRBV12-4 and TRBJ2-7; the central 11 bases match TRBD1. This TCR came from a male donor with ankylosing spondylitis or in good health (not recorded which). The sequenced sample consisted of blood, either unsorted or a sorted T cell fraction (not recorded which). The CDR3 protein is CATTSGQGAYEQYF. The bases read TGTGCCACCACGTCGGGACAGGGGGCCTACGAGCAGTACTTC.